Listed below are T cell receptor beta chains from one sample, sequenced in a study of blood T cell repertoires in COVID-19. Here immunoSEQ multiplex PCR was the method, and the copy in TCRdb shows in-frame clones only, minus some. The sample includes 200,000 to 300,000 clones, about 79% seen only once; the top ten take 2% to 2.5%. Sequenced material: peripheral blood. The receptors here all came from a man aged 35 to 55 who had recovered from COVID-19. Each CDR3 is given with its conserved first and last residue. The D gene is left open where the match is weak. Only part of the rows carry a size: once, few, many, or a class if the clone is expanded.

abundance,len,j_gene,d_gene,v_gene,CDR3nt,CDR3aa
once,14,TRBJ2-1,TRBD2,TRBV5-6,TGTGCCAGCAGCCTTCCGGGACTAGCCACTGAGCAGTTCTTC,CASSLPGLATEQFF
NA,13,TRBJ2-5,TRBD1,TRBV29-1,TGCAGCGTGGGGGACAGGTACCAAGAGACCCAGTACTTC,CSVGDRYQETQYF
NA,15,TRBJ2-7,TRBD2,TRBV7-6,TGTGCCAGCAGCTCGACTAGCGGGAGGAGTGGCGAGCAGTACTTC,CASSSTSGRSGEQYF
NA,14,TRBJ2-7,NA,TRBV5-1,TGCGCCAGCAGCTTGGCCACACAGATCTACGAGCAGTACTTC,CASSLATQIYEQYF
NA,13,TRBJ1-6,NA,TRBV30,TGTGCCTGGAGTGCAGAGGAGAATTCACCCCTCCACTTT,CAWSAEENSPLHF
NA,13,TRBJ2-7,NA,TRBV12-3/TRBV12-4,TGTGCCAGCGCGTCAAGCAACTCCTACGAGCAGTACTTC,CASASSNSYEQYF
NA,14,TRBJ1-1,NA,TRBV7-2,TGTGCCAGCAGCTCTTATACCTTAGTAACTCAAGCTTTCTTT,CASSSYTLVTQAFF
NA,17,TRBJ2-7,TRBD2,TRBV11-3,TGTGCCAGCAGGGAGCGGAGCGGGGGCCTTAACCCCTACGAGCAGTACTTC,CASRERSGGLNPYEQYF
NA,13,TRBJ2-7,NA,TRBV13,TGTGCCAGCAGCTTAGGCGGAGGGCTCGAGCAGTACTTC,CASSLGGGLEQYF
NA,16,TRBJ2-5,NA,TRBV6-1,TGTGCCAGCAGTGTAGGGCCCTTAGGGGCACAAGAGACCCAGTACTTC,CASSVGPLGAQETQYF
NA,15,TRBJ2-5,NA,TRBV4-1,TGCGCCAGCAGCCTACGGGGGGCGACGGGAGAGACCCAGTACTTC,CASSLRGATGETQYF
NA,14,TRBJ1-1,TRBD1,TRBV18,TGTGCCAGCTCACACTGGGACAGAGGGGCTGAAGCTTTCTTT,CASSHWDRGAEAFF
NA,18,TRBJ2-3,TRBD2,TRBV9,TGTGCCAGCAGCCCGAGTTGGGTAGCGGGAAGAAGCACAGATACGCAGTATTTT,CASSPSWVAGRSTDTQYF
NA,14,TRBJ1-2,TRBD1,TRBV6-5,TGTGCCAGCAGTCAGGACAGGGCGCCCTATGGCTACACCTTC,CASSQDRAPYGYTF
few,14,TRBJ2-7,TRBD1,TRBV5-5,TGTGCCAGCAGGACGGGACAGGGGATATACGAGCAGTACTTC,CASRTGQGIYEQYF
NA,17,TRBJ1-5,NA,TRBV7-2,TGTGCCAGCAGCGACGGACCTCATGGACGGGACAATCAGCCCCAGCATTTT,CASSDGPHGRDNQPQHF